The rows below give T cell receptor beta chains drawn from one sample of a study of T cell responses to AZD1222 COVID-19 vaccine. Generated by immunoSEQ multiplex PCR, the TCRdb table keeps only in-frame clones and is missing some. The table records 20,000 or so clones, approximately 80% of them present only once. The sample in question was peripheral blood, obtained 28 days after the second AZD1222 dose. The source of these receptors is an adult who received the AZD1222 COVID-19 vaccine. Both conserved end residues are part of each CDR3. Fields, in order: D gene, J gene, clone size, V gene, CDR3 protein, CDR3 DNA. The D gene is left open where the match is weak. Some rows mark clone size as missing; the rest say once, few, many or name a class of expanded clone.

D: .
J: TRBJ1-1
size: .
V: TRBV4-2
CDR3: CASSQDDPAEEAFF
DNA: TGTGCCAGCAGCCAAGATGACCCGGCGGAGGAAGCTTTCTTT

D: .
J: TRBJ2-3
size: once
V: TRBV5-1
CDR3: CASRVQSSTDTQYF
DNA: TGCGCCAGCAGAGTACAGTCGAGCACAGATACGCAGTATTTT

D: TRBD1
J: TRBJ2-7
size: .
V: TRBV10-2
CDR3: CASSERWTGSEQYF
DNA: TGCGCCAGCAGTGAGCGCTGGACAGGGTCCGAGCAGTACTTC

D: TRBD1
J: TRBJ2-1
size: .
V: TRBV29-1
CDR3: CSVDPREGGDEQFF
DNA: TGCAGCGTTGACCCTAGGGAAGGGGGCGATGAGCAGTTCTTC

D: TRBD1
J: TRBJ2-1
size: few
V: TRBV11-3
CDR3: CASSLRQGSYNEQFF
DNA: TGTGCCAGCAGCTTACGACAGGGGTCGTACAATGAGCAGTTCTTC

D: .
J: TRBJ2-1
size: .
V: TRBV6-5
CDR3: CASSSRDDLGAEQFF
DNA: TGTGCCAGCAGTTCCCGGGACGACTTAGGGGCGGAGCAGTTCTTC

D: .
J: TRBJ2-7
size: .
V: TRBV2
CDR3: CASRQALGNEQYF
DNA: TGTGCCAGTCGACAGGCCCTCGGGAACGAGCAGTACTTC

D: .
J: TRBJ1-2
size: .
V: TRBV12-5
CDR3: CASGLGDKNYGYTF
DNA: TGTGCTAGTGGTTTGGGGGACAAAAACTATGGCTACACCTTC

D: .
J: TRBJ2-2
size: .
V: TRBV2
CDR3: CASSELGRTNTGELFF
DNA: TGTGCCAGCAGTGAACTGGGTCGAACCAACACCGGGGAGCTGTTTTTT

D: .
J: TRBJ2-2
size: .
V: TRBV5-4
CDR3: CASSSPPDTYTGELFF
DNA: TGTGCCAGCAGCTCCCCGCCCGACACCTACACCGGGGAGCTGTTTTTT

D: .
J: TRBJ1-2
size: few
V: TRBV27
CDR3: CASSPMGPSYGYTF
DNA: TGTGCCAGCAGTCCCATGGGGCCCAGCTATGGCTACACCTTC

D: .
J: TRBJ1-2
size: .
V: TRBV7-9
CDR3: CASSLMDANYGYTF
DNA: TGTGCCAGCAGCTTAATGGACGCGAACTATGGCTACACCTTC

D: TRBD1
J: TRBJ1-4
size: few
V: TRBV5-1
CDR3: CASSSKSRDRLPLGDEKLFF
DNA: TGCGCCAGCAGCTCGAAATCCCGGGACAGGCTTCCCCTAGGGGATGAAAAACTGTTTTTT

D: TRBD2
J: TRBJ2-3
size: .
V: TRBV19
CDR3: CASSTPGLAGGADTQYF
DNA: TGTGCCAGTAGCACACCGGGACTAGCGGGAGGAGCGGATACGCAGTATTTT

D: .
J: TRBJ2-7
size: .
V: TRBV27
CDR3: CASSLRQGLYEQYF
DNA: TGTGCCAGCAGTTTGAGGCAGGGGCTCTACGAGCAGTACTTC

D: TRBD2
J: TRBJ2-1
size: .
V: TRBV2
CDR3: CASSAASGKVWYNEQFF
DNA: TGTGCCAGCAGTGCGGCTAGCGGGAAGGTTTGGTACAATGAGCAGTTCTTC

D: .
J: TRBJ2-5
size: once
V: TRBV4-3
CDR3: CASSQDPGTAETQYF
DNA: TGCGCCAGCAGCCAAGATCCCGGGACGGCAGAGACCCAGTACTTC

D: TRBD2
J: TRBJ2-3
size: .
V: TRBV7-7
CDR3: CASSLAPLAGASSTDTQYF
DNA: TGTGCCAGCAGCTTAGCCCCGCTAGCGGGGGCCTCTAGCACAGATACGCAGTATTTT

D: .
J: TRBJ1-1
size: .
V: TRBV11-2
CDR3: CASSLDMYTEAFF
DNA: TGTGCCAGCAGCTTAGATATGTACACTGAAGCTTTCTTT

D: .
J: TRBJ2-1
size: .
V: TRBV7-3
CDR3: CASSFGLGLFNEQFF
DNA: TGTGCCAGCAGCTTTGGTCTAGGACTTTTCAATGAGCAGTTCTTC

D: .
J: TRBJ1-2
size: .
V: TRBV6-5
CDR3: CASSPQGYGYTF
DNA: TGTGCCAGCAGTCCCCAGGGGTATGGCTACACCTTC

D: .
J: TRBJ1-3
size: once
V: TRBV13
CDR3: CASSFEEISGNTIYF
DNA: TGTGCCAGCAGCTTTGAAGAAATCTCTGGAAACACCATATATTTT

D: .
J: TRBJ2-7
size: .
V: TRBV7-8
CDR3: CASSLGYGRGGYEQYF
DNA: TGTGCCAGCAGCTTAGGGTACGGGCGGGGAGGATACGAGCAGTACTTC

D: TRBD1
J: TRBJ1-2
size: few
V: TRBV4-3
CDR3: CASSPDRVAYGYTF
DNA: TGCGCCAGCAGCCCCGACAGGGTAGCCTATGGCTACACCTTC

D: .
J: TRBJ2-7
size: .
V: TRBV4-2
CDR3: CASSQDPGGDAYEQYF
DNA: TGTGCCAGCAGCCAAGATCCAGGGGGGGATGCCTACGAGCAGTACTTC

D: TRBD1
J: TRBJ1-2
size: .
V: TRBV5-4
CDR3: CASSLQGAVYGYTF
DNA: TGTGCCAGCAGCTTACAGGGGGCTGTCTATGGCTACACCTTC

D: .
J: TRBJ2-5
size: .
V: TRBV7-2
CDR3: CASSLEPHGRQTQYF
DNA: TGTGCCAGCAGCTTGGAACCACACGGACGACAGACCCAGTACTTC

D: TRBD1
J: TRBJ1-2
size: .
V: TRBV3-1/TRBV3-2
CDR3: CASSQWDRALNYGYTF
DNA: TGTGCCAGCAGCCAATGGGACAGGGCCCTTAACTATGGCTACACCTTC

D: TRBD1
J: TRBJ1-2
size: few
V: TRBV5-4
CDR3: CASSSKLTGGAYGYTF
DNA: TGTGCCAGCAGCTCGAAGCTGACAGGGGGCGCCTATGGCTACACCTTC

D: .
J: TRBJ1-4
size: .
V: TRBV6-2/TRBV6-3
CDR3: CASSRPAGATNEKLFF
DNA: TGTGCCAGCAGTCGCCCGGCAGGTGCAACTAATGAAAAACTGTTTTTT

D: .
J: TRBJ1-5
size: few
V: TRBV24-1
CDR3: CATSGFSSAPRRNQPQHF
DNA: TGTGCCACCAGTGGTTTCAGTTCGGCACCCCGGAGGAATCAGCCCCAGCATTTT

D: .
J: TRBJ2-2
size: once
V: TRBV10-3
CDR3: CAIKQGLENTGELFF
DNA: TGTGCCATCAAACAGGGCCTCGAAAACACCGGGGAGCTGTTTTTT

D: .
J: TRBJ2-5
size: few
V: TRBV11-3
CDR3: CASSLDTRETQYF
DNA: TGTGCCAGCAGCTTAGATACTAGGGAGACCCAGTACTTC

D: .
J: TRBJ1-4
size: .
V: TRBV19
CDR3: CASSLQFNEKLFF
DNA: TGTGCCAGTAGTTTGCAATTTAATGAAAAACTGTTTTTT

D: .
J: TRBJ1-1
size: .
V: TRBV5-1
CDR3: CASRHREMNTEAFF
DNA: TGCGCCAGCAGACACCGAGAGATGAACACTGAAGCTTTCTTT

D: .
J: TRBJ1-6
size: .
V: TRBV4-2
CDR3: CASSQDRNRDNSPLHF
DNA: TGTGCCAGCAGCCAAGATAGGAACAGGGATAATTCACCCCTCCACTTT

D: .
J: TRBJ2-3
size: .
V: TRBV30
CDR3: CAWSPPNGRADTQYF
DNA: TGTGCCTGGAGTCCCCCCAATGGCAGGGCAGATACGCAGTATTTT

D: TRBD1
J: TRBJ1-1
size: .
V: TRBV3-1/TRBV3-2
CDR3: CASSQEKGAENTEAFF
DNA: TGTGCCAGCAGCCAAGAGAAGGGGGCAGAGAACACTGAAGCTTTCTTT

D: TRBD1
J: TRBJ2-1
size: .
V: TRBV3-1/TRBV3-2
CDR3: CASSQDGQEFNEQFF
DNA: TGTGCCAGCAGCCAAGATGGACAGGAGTTCAATGAGCAGTTCTTC

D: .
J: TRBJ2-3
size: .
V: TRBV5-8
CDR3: CASSLGAGSLDTQYF
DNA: TGTGCCAGCAGCTTGGGGGCAGGGTCTCTGGATACGCAGTATTTT

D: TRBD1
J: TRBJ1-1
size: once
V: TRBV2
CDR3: CASRGATGDATEAFF
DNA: TGTGCCAGCAGGGGAGCGACAGGGGATGCCACTGAAGCTTTCTTT

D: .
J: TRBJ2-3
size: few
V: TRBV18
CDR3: CASSPGLTAGTDTQYF
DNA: TGTGCCAGCTCACCAGGTCTGACAGCAGGAACAGATACGCAGTATTTT

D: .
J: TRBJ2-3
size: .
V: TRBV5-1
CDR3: CASSSGVSDTQYF
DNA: TGCGCCAGCAGCTCCGGGGTTTCAGATACGCAGTATTTT

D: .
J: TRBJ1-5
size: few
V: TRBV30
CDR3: CAWSGRAGFNQPQHF
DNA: TGTGCCTGGAGTGGGAGAGCCGGCTTCAATCAGCCCCAGCATTTT

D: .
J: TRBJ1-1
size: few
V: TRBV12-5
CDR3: CASAPDANREAFF
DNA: TGTGCTAGTGCTCCAGATGCGAACAGAGAAGCTTTCTTT

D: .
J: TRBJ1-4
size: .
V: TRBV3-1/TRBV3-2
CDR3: CASSEANEKLFF
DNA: TGTGCCAGCAGCGAGGCTAATGAAAAACTGTTTTTT

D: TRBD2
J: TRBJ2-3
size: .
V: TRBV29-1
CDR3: CSVEGGLAGGLSTDTQYF
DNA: TGCAGCGTTGAAGGAGGGCTAGCGGGAGGCCTAAGCACAGATACGCAGTATTTT

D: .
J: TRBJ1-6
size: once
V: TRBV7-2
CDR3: CASRFSAPEYNSPLHF
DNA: TGTGCCAGCAGGTTCAGTGCCCCCGAATATAATTCACCCCTCCACTTT